This TCR beta chain appears in the sequencing data of a study of T cell clonotyping in hematopoietic cell transplantation. The study's findings and limits: After transplant, recipient diversity fell while pathologically expanded clonotypes grew through day 180.

The time point is: recipient sample about 28 days before transplant, after cytoreduction. The assay was immunoSEQ multiplex PCR, and TCRdb's table has in-frame clones only and misses some. The sample records approximately 39,000 clones, 90% to 95% being singletons. As to this clone: The target antigen is unknown.

V was pared by 0 bases and J by 0 bases, with 15 bases between. Germline CDR1 and CDR2: ENHRY and SYGVKD. This CDR3 spans 17 amino acids. The source material was peripheral blood mononuclear cells, sampled before stem cell transplant. The source of this sequence is a man aged 40-49 years with chronic myeloid leukemia. Some clones in this sample may be carry-over from other donors' samples. The chain employs TRBV10-3 and TRBJ2-7, with D maybe TRBD1 (6 bases). CDR3 region: CAISESLTGSRSYEQYF. The CDR3 DNA reads TGTGCCATCAGTGAGTCTTTAACAGGGTCTCGCTCCTACGAGCAGTACTTC.